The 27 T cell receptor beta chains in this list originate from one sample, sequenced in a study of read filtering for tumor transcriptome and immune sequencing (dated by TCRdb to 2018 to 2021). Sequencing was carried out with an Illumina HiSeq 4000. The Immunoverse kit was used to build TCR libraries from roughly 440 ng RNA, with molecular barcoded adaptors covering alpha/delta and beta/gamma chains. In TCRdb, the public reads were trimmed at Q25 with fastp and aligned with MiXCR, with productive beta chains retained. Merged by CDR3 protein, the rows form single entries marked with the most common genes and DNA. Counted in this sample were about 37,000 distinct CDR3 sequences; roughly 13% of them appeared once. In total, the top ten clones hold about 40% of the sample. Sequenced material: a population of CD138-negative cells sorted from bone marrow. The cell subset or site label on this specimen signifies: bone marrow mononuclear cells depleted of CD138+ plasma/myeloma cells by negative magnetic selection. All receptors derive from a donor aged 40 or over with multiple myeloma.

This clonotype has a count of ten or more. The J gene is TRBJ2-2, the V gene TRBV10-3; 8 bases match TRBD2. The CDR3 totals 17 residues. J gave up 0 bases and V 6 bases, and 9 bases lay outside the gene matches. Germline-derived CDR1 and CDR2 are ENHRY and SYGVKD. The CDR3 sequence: CAIRTVTSGPNTGELFF. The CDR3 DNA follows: TGTGCCATCAGAACTGTAACTAGCGGTCCGAACACCGGGGAGCTGTTTTTT.

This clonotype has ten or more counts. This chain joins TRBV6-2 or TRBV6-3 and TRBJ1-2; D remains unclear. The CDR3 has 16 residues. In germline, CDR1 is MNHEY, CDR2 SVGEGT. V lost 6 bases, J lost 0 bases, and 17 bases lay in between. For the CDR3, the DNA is TGTGCCAGCAGACAAGGACGGTTAACAGCTAACTATGGCTACACCTTC. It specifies CASRQGRLTANYGYTF.

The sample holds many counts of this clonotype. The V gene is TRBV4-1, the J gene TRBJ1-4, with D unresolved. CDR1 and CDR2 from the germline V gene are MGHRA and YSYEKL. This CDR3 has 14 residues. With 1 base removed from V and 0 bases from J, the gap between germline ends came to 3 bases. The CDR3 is CASSQASTNEKLFF. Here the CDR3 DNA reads TGCGCCAGCAGCCAAGCCTCAACTAATGAAAAACTGTTTTTT.

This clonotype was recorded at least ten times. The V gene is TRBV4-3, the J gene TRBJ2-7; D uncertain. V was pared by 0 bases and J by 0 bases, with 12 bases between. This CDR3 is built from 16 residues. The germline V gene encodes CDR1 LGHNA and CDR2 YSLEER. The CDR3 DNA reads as TGCGCCAGCAGCCAAGAATATCGGCGAAGCTCCTACGAGCAGTACTTC. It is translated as CASSQEYRRSSYEQYF.

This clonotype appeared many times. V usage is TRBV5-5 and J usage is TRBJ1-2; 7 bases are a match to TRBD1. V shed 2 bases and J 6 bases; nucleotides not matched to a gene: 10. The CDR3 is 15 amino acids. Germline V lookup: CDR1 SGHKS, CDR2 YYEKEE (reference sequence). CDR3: CASSLDGQEADGYTF. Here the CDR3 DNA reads TGTGCCAGCAGCTTAGATGGACAGGAGGCGGATGGCTACACCTTC.

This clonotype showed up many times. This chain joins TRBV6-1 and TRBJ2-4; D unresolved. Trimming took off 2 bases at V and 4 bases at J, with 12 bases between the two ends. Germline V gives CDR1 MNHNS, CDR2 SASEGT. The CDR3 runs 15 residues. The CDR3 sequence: CASSESGVLKNIQYF. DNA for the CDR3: TGTGCCAGCAGTGAATCGGGCGTTCTGAAAAACATTCAGTACTTC.

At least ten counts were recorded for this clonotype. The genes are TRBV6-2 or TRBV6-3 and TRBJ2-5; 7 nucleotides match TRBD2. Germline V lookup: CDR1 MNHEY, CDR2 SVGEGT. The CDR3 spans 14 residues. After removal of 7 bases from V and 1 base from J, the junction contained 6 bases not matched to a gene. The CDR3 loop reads CASIRAGFQETQYF. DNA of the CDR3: TGTGCCAGCATTAGAGCGGGATTCCAAGAGACCCAGTACTTC.

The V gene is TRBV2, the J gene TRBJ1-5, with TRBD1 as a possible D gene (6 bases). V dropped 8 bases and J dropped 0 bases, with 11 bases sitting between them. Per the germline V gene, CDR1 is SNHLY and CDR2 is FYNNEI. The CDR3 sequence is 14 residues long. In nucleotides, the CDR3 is TGTGCCAGCGGACAGACCTATAGCAATCAGCCCCAGCATTTT. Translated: CASGQTYSNQPQHF.

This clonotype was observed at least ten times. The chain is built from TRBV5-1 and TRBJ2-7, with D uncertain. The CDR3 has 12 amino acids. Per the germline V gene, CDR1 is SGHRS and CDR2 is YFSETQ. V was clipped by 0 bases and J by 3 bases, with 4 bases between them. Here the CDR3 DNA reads TGCGCCAGCAGCTTGGAAGGCTACGAGCAGTACTTC. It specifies CASSLEGYEQYF.

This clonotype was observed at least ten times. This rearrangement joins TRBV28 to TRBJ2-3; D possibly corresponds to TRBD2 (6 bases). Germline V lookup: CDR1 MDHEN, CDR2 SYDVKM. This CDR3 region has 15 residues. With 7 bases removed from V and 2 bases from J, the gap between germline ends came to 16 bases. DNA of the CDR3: TGTGCCAGCACTAGCATAGCGGCCACCACAGATACGCAGTATTTT. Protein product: CASTSIAATTDTQYF.

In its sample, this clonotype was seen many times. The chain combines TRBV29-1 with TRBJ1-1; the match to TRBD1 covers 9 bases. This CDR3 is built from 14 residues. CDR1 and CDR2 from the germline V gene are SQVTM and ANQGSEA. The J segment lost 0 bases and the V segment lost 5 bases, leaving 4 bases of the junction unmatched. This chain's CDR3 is CSVSGTGMNTEAFF. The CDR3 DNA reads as TGCAGCGTTTCCGGGACAGGGATGAACACTGAAGCTTTCTTT.

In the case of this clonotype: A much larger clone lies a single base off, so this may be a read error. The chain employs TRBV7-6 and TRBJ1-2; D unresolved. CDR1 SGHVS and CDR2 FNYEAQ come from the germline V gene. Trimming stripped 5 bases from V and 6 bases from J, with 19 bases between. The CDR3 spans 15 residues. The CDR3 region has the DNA TGTGCCAGCAGCCCCCGGGGTAACGATGGGGATGGCTACACCTTC. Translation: CASSPRGNDGDGYTF.

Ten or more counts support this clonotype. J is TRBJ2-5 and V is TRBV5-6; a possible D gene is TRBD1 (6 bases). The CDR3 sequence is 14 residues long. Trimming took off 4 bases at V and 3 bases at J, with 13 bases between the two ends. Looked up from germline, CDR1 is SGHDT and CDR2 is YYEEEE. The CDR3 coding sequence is TGTGCCAGCAGCCCTCTGACAGGAGAAGAGACCCAGTACTTC. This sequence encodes CASSPLTGEETQYF. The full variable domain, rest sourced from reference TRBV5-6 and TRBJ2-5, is DAGVTQSPTHLIKTRGQQVTLRCSPKSGHDTVSWYQQALGQGPQFIFQYYEEEERQRGNFPDRFSGHQFPNYSSELNVNALLLGDSALYLCASSPLTGEETQYFGPGTRLLVL.

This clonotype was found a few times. In nucleotides, the CDR3 is TGTGCCAGCAGCCAAGAAACCTCTAGCACAGATACGCAGTATTTT. Translating gives CASSQETSSTDTQYF. The J gene is TRBJ2-3, the V gene TRBV4-2; D is undetermined. The CDR3 totals 15 residues. The germline CDR1 and CDR2 sequences are LGHNA and YNFKEQ. V gave up 0 bases and J gave up 0 bases, with 7 bases separating them.

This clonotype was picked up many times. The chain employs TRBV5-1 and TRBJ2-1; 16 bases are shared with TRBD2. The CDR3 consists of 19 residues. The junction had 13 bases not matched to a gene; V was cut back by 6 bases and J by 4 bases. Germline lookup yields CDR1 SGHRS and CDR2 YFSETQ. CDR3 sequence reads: CASTQTVGTSGRGYNEQFF. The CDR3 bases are TGCGCCAGCACCCAGACAGTAGGGACTAGCGGGAGGGGTTACAATGAGCAGTTCTTC.

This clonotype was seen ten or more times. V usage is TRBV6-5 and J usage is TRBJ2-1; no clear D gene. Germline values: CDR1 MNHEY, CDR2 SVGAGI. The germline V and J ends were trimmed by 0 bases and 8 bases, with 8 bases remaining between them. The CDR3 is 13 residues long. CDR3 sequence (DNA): TGTGCCAGCAGTTACTCGACCCTTGATGAGCAGTTCTTC. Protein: CASSYSTLDEQFF.

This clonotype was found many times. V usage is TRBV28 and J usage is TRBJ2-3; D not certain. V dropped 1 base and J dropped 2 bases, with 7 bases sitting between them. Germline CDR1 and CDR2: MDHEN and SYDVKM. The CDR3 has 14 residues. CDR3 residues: CASSLYMYTDTQYF. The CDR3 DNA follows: TGTGCCAGCAGTTTATATATGTACACAGATACGCAGTATTTT.

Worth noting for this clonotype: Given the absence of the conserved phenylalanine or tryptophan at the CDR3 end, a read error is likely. CDR3: CAGRRDRVGTGELFL. In nucleotides, the CDR3 is TGTGCCGGTAGGAGGGACAGGGTTGGCACCGGGGAGCTGTTTCTT. The rearrangement uses TRBV19 and TRBJ2-2; 9 nucleotides line up with TRBD1. The germline CDR1 and CDR2 sequences are LNHDA and SQIVND (reference sequence). This CDR3 is built from 15 residues.

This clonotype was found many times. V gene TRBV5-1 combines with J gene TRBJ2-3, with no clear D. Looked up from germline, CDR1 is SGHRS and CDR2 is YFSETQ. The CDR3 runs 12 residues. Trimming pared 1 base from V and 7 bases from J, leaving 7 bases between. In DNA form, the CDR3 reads TGCGCCAGCAGCTTGCCTGGGAATACGCAGTATTTT. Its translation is CASSLPGNTQYF.

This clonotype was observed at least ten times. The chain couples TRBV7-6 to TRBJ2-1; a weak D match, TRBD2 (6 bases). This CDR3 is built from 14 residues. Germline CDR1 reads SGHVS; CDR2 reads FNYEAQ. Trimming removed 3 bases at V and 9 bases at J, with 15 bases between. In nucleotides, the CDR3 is TGTGCCAGCAGCTTTAGCGGCACCTATGGTGAGCAGTTCTTC. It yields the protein CASSFSGTYGEQFF. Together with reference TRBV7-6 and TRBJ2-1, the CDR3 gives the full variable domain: GAGVSQSPRYKVTKRGQDVALRCDPISGHVSLYWYRQALGQGPEFLTYFNYEAQQDKSGLPNDRFSAERPEGSISTLTIQRTEQRDSAMYRCASSFSGTYGEQFFGPGTRLTVL.

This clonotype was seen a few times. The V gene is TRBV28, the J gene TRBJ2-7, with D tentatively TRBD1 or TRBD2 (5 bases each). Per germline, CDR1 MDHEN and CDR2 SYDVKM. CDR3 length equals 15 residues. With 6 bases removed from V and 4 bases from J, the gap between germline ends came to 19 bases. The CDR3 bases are TGTGCCAGCAGCCCAAGAGGGGCAGGCCAGTACGAGCAGTACTTC. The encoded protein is CASSPRGAGQYEQYF.

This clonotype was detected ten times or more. The CDR3 loop is CASSQDWGYSNQPQHF. CDR3 DNA sequence: TGCGCCAGCAGCCAAGATTGGGGGTATAGCAATCAGCCCCAGCATTTT. The chain employs TRBV4-1 and TRBJ1-5; maybe TRBD1 (5 bases). The germline V and J ends were trimmed by 0 bases and 0 bases, with 9 bases remaining between them. In germline, CDR1 is MGHRA, CDR2 YSYEKL. The CDR3 length is 16 residues.

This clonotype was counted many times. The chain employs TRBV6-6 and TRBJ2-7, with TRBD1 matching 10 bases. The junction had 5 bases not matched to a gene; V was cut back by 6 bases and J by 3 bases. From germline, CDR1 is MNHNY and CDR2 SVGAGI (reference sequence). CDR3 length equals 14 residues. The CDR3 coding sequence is TGTGCCAGCAGGTGGACAGGGGGGAGCTACGAGCAGTACTTC. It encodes CASRWTGGSYEQYF.

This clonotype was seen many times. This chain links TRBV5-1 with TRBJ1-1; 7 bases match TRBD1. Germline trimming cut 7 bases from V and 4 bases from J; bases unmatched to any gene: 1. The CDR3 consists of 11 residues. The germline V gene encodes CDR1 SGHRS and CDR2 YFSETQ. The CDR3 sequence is CASAGGTEAFF. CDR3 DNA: TGCGCCAGCGCAGGGGGCACTGAAGCTTTCTTT.

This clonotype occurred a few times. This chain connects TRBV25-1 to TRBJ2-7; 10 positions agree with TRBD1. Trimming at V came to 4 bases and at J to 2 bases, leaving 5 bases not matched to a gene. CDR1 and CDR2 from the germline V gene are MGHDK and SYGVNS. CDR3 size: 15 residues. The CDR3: CASSGSGTGAYEQYF. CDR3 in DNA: TGTGCCAGCAGTGGGTCCGGGACAGGGGCCTACGAGCAGTACTTC.

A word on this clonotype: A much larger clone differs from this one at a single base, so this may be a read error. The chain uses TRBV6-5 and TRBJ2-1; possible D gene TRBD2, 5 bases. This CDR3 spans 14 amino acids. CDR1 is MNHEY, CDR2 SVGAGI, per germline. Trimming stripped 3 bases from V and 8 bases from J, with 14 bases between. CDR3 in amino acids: CASSYGWERDEQFF. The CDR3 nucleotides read TGTGCCAGCAGTTATGGGTGGGAGAGGGATGAGCAGTTCTTC.

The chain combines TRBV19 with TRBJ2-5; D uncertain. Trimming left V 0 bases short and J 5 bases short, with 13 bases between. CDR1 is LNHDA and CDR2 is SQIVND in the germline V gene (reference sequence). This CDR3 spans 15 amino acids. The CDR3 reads CASSIESVGRETQYF. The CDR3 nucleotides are TGTGCCAGTAGTATAGAATCTGTCGGTCGGGAGACCCAGTACTTC.